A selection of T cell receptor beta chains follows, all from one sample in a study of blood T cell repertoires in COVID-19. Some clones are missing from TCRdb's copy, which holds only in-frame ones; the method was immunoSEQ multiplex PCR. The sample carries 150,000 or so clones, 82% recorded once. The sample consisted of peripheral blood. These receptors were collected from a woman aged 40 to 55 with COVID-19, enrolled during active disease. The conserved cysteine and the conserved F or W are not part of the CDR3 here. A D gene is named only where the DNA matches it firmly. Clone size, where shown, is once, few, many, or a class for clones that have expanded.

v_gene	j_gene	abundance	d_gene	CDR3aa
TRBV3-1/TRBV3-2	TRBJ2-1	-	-	ASSQDLGAIYNEQF
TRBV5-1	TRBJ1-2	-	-	ASSLVRESHYGYT
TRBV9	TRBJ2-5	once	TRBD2	ASSVAGGQGTQY
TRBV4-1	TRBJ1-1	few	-	ASSQFQSTGMLAEAF
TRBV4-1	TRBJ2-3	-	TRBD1	ASSPRGTGDRTDTQY
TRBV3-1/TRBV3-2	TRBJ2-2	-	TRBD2	ASSHLAGVTGELF
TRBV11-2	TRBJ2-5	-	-	ASSPLAGDNQETQY
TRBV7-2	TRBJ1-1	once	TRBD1	ASRTGPLNTEAF
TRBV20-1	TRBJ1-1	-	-	SASGGRNTEAF
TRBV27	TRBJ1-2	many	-	ASSLTGGYT
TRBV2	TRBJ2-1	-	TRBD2	ASRGTSGSSNEQF
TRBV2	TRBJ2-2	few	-	ASSEAQKFNTGELF
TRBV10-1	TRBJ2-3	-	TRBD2	ASSSGRGSDTQY
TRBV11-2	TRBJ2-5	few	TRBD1	ASSLDLGQPQETQY
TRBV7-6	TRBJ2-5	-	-	ASSLWAEGKEETQY
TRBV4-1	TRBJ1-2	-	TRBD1	ASSQYPGQGVGGYT
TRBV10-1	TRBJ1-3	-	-	ASSASGENTIY
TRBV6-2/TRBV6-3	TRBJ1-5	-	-	ASSPTGKGANQPQH
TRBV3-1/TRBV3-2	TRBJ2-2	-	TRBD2	ASSQEGGRSTGELF